The 27 T cell receptor beta chains in this list originate from one sample, sequenced in a study of glioma-infiltrating T cells. Amplification of TCR alpha and beta CDR3 regions from RNA used iRepertoire nested multiplex PCR. TCRdb ran MiXCR on the multiplex PCR reads and lists one entry per CDR3 protein. The sample includes approximately 400,000 distinct CDR3 sequences, less than 50% of them seen just once. The sample consisted of glioma tissue, nonneoplastic brain tissue, or PBMCs (not recorded which). These receptors originate from a human donor with low-grade glioma or glioblastoma, undergoing nonglioma brain surgery, or in good health (not recorded which).

J is TRBJ2-2 and V is TRBV12-3 or TRBV12-4, with D perhaps given as TRBD1 or TRBD2 (5 bases each). The CDR3 is made up of 14 amino acids. V gave up 1 base and J gave up 7 bases, with 10 bases separating them. CDR3 sequence (DNA): TGTGCCAGCAGTTTAGGAGGGACCGGCGGGGAGCTGTTTTTT. Protein: CASSLGGTGGELFF.

The table lists this clonotype with a few counts. This rearrangement joins TRBV20-1 to TRBJ1-4; unclear D gene. The germline V gene encodes CDR1 DFQATT and CDR2 SNEGSKA (reference sequence). This CDR3 comprises 15 residues. The V end lost 0 bases, the J end lost 0 bases, and 8 bases lay between the germline ends. For the CDR3, the DNA is TGCAGTGCTAGAGACCTTACTGCAACTAATGAAAAACTGTTTTTT. It encodes CSARDLTATNEKLFF.

Points on this clonotype: A much larger clone is a single base away; this may be a read error. The chain is built from TRBV20-1 and TRBJ1-5; maybe TRBD1 (6 bases). Looked up from germline, CDR1 is DFQATT and CDR2 is SNEGSKA (reference sequence). V was clipped by 3 bases and J by 4 bases, with 10 bases between them. The CDR3 totals 13 residues. The CDR3 spells CSASGGLNQPQHF. CDR3 in DNA: TGCAGTGCTAGCGGGGGGCTGAATCAGCCCCAGCATTTT.

This clonotype was detected ten times or more. The chain couples TRBV7-6 to TRBJ2-3, with no clear D. Germline CDR1 reads SGHVS; CDR2 reads FNYEAQ. The V and J ends lost 1 base and 1 base respectively, with 6 bases between them. The CDR3 totals 14 residues. CDR3 amino acids: CASSLDGRTDTQYF. The CDR3 coding sequence is TGTGCCAGCAGCTTAGATGGCCGCACAGATACGCAGTATTTT.

This clonotype has just a few counts. The chain has TRBV20-1 and TRBJ2-1; TRBD2 agrees at 13 bases. Germline CDR1 is DFQATT and CDR2 is SNEGSKA (reference sequence). V lost 1 base, J lost 2 bases, and 11 bases stayed unmatched. This CDR3 region has 19 residues. The CDR3 nucleotides read TGCAGTGCTAGAGCCCGAACTCAGACTAGCGGGAGGCCCTACAATGAGCAGTTCTTC. Encoded protein: CSARARTQTSGRPYNEQFF.

This sequence joins TRBV20-1 and TRBJ2-1; TRBD2 aligns across 14 bases. The J segment lost 10 bases and the V segment lost 0 bases, leaving 11 bases of the junction unmatched. The germline V gene encodes CDR1 DFQATT and CDR2 SNEGSKA (reference sequence). This CDR3 region has 17 residues. The CDR3 DNA sequence: TGCAGTGCTAGAGATTGGGGGGGACTAGCGGGAGTGGGGGAGCAGTTCTTC. It is translated as CSARDWGGLAGVGEQFF.

This clonotype was counted between two and nine times. This chain connects TRBV3-1 to TRBJ1-1; maybe TRBD1 (6 bases). Trimming removed 1 base at V and 4 bases at J, with 16 bases between. The CDR3 covers 16 residues. The germline V gene has CDR1 LGHDT and CDR2 YNNKEL (reference sequence). The CDR3 is CASSQVAGGAVTEAFF. CDR3 nucleotides: TGTGCCAGCAGCCAAGTCGCGGGGGGGGCGGTCACTGAAGCTTTCTTT.

J is TRBJ1-4 and V is TRBV4-2, with 8 bases aligning to TRBD1. The V gene end was trimmed by 6 bases and the J gene end by 5 bases; junction bases not matched to a gene: 8. Per the germline V gene, CDR1 is LGHNA and CDR2 is YNFKEQ. CDR3 size: 15 residues. The CDR3 nucleotides read TGTGCCAGCAGACCTTTAGACAGGGGCAATGAAAAACTGTTTTTT. Its translation: CASRPLDRGNEKLFF.

The chain has TRBV4-2 and TRBJ1-2; TRBD1 matches at 7 bases. CDR3 length equals 15 residues. Trimming removed 1 base from V and 0 bases from J; junction bases left unmatched: 2. Germline CDR1 LGHNA, CDR2 YNFKEQ. In DNA, the CDR3 is TGTGCCAGCAGCCAAGGCACAGGGGCTAACTATGGCTACACCTTC. Amino acid sequence: CASSQGTGANYGYTF.

In this sample, this clonotype turned up a few times. The J gene is TRBJ2-5, the V gene TRBV20-1, with a possible D match to TRBD1 (6 bases). Germline V gene sequence: CDR1 DFQATT, CDR2 SNEGSKA (reference sequence). Between the trimmed V and J ends, which lost 5 bases and 10 bases, there was a span of 23 bases. This CDR3 contains 14 residues. The CDR3 region has the DNA TGCAGTGCTCCCAAACCGGGACAATCAAAAGGCCAGTACTTC. It specifies CSAPKPGQSKGQYF.

V gene TRBV7-6 combines with J gene TRBJ2-7, with 11 bases fitting TRBD1. Germline loops: CDR1 SGHVS, CDR2 FNYEAQ. The CDR3 length is 15 residues. V trimming: 5 bases; J trimming: 5 bases; junction bases outside the gene matches: 8. CDR3 DNA sequence: TGTGCCAGCAGCCCAGGACAGGGGGCTCGAGACGAGCAGTACTTC. Translation: CASSPGQGARDEQYF.

This clonotype was picked up a small number of times. The chain joins TRBV24-1 to TRBJ2-1, with 11 bases fitting TRBD1. This CDR3 is built from 16 residues. With V trimmed by 5 bases and J by 2 bases, 4 bases remained unmatched. Germline values: CDR1 KGHDR, CDR2 SFDVKD. CDR3 loop: CATSALGQGAYNEQFF. CDR3 nucleotides: TGTGCCACCAGTGCCTTGGGACAGGGGGCCTACAATGAGCAGTTCTTC.

In this sample, this clonotype turned up many times. V and J are TRBV28 and TRBJ1-5, with D possibly matching TRBD1 (6 bases). The CDR3 has 12 residues. Germline V lookup: CDR1 MDHEN, CDR2 SYDVKM. The chain's CDR3 is CATTGSNQPQHF. In DNA, the CDR3 is TGTGCGACGACAGGTTCCAATCAGCCCCAGCATTTT.

This clonotype was seen a few times. The V gene is TRBV28, the J gene TRBJ1-5, with D possibly TRBD1 on 6 matching bases. CDR3 length: 17 amino acids. Germline values: CDR1 MDHEN, CDR2 SYDVKM. Trimming cost V 3 bases and J 1 base, with 16 bases left between them. The CDR3 loop is CASSLRQGYGSNQPQHF. The CDR3 DNA reads as TGTGCCAGCAGTTTGAGGCAGGGGTATGGGAGCAATCAGCCCCAGCATTTT.

This clonotype came up a few times. The chain is built from TRBV2 and TRBJ2-1, with TRBD1 matching over 7 bases. This CDR3 spans 14 amino acids. CDR1 SNHLY and CDR2 FYNNEI come from the germline V gene. The V gene end was trimmed by 6 bases and the J gene end by 16 bases; junction bases not matched to a gene: 18. CDR3 nucleotide sequence: TGTGCCAGCAGCCCGATTGAGGGGGCCCCTTGGGGATTCTTC. This codes for CASSPIEGAPWGFF.

Regarding this clonotype: This may be a read error, as it is one base from a much larger clone. DNA for the CDR3: TGTGCCAGCAGTCCAGGGTGGTATACGCAGTATTTT. As protein: CASSPGWYTQYF. The rearrangement uses TRBV28 and TRBJ2-3; D is perhaps TRBD1 (5 bases). The V and J ends lost 5 bases and 7 bases respectively, with 10 bases between them. Germline CDR1 MDHEN, CDR2 SYDVKM. The CDR3 extends over 12 amino acids.

This clonotype was observed many times. The chain joins TRBV20-1 to TRBJ1-1, with D maybe TRBD1 (5 bases). CDR1 is DFQATT and CDR2 is SNEGSKA in the germline V gene (reference sequence). Trimming removed 6 bases at V and 3 bases at J, with 14 bases between. The CDR3 consists of 13 residues. Written as DNA, the CDR3 is TGCAGTGCCAACGGGGGGGGGGACACTGAAGCTTTCTTT. It specifies CSANGGGDTEAFF.

CDR3 bases: TGTGCCAGCAGCTTGGCGGGACAGGAGGGCGTTGAAGCTTTCTTT. Its translation: CASSLAGQEGVEAFF. The chain couples TRBV7-9 to TRBJ1-1; 8 bases fit TRBD1. V gave up 3 bases and J gave up 7 bases; unmatched junction bases: 10. The CDR3 is made up of 15 amino acids. Germline values: CDR1 SEHNR, CDR2 FQNEAQ (reference sequence).

This clonotype was detected only a few times. The rearrangement links TRBV4-3 to TRBJ2-1; the match to TRBD2 covers 9 bases. Germline CDR1 LGHNA, CDR2 YSLEER. The CDR3 contains 16 residues. V gave up 4 bases and J gave up 7 bases; unmatched junction bases: 11. This CDR3 is CASSRHLAGLENEQFF. For the CDR3, the DNA is TGCGCCAGCAGCCGCCACCTAGCGGGACTAGAGAATGAGCAGTTCTTC.

This clonotype was seen a handful of times. J is TRBJ2-7 and V is TRBV7-2, with 8 positions matching TRBD2. This CDR3 comprises 14 residues. J was trimmed by 2 bases and V by 5 bases; bases with no gene match: 5. Germline CDR1 and CDR2: SGHTA and FQGNSA. CDR3 amino acids: CASSRQRGPYEQYF. The CDR3 nucleotides are TGTGCCAGCAGCCGCCAGCGGGGGCCCTACGAGCAGTACTTC.

This clonotype was seen a few times. V usage is TRBV20-1 and J usage is TRBJ2-7; 10 bases agree with TRBD1. The CDR3 is 14 residues long. The V and J ends lost 3 bases and 1 base, in that order; junction bases with no gene match: 3. Germline lookup yields CDR1 DFQATT and CDR2 SNEGSKA (reference sequence). For the CDR3, the DNA is TGCAGTGCTAGTGGGGACAGGGGATCCTACGAGCAGTACTTC. Its translation: CSASGDRGSYEQYF.

The V call is TRBV20-1, the J call TRBJ2-7; D is possibly TRBD1 (5 bases). This CDR3 region has 12 residues. Germline CDR1 and CDR2: DFQATT and SNEGSKA (reference sequence). V lost 2 bases and J 3 bases, leaving 8 bases between the germline ends. CDR3 protein: CSARSTVYEQYF. For the CDR3, the DNA is TGCAGTGCTAGATCGACAGTCTACGAGCAGTACTTC.

This clonotype was counted between two and nine times. The V gene is TRBV20-1, the J gene TRBJ2-7; TRBD2 matches 14 bases. Germline trimming cut 5 bases from V and 6 bases from J; bases unmatched to any gene: 6. Germline CDR1 DFQATT, CDR2 SNEGSKA (reference sequence). This CDR3 comprises 14 residues. CDR3 nucleotide sequence: TGCAGTGCTCAGCAGGGACTAGCGGGAGCCGAGCAGTACTTC. It encodes CSAQQGLAGAEQYF.

Concerning this clonotype itself: Just one base apart from a much larger clone, this may be a read error. V and J are TRBV4-2 and TRBJ2-1, with 9 nucleotides matching TRBD1. CDR3 length: 20 amino acids. V gave up 4 bases and J gave up 3 bases; unmatched junction bases: 19. Germline V CDR1 and CDR2: LGHNA, YNFKEQ. The CDR3 DNA reads as TGTGCCAGCAGCCGATCAGTCGACAGGGGGAGGGGGGCCCTCTACAATGAGCAGTTCTTC. Protein sequence: CASSRSVDRGRGALYNEQFF.

Worth noting for this clonotype: A much larger clone is a single base away; this may be a read error. The chain links TRBV6-5 to TRBJ2-1, with no clear D. CDR1 and CDR2 from the germline V gene are MNHEY and SVGAGI. The CDR3 length is 13 residues. Deletions cut 0 bases from V and 5 bases from J, with 5 bases between. CDR3 in DNA: TGTGCCAGCAGTTACTCACTGGACAATGAGCAGTTCTTC. Its protein product is CASSYSLDNEQFF.

The chain uses TRBV14 and TRBJ2-1, with D possibly being TRBD1 (5 bases). Germline V gene sequence: CDR1 SGHDN, CDR2 FVKESK. This CDR3 contains 14 residues. Trimming shortened V by 3 bases and J by 8 bases, and 14 bases separated the two germline ends. CDR3 DNA sequence: TGTGCCAGCAGCCATACAGGTGCCTGGGATGAGCAGTTCTTC. This encodes CASSHTGAWDEQFF.

As concerns this clonotype: A much larger clone is a single base away; this may be a read error. The chain links TRBV27 to TRBJ2-3; TRBD2 agrees at 13 bases. The germline gives CDR1 MNHEY, CDR2 SMNVEV (reference sequence). This CDR3 spans 16 amino acids. The V segment lost 3 bases and the J segment 7 bases; nucleotides outside the gene matches: 7. CDR3 protein: CASSFGTSGTINTQYF. The CDR3 nucleotides read TGTGCCAGCAGTTTCGGGACTAGCGGGACAATAAATACGCAGTATTTT.